This T cell receptor (beta chain) stems from a study of blood T cell repertoires in COVID-19. Study overall: T cells, B-cell-depleted T cells, or PBMCs supplied cDNA or gDNA.

Source study methods: From reference gene primer amplification, estimates of nucleated cell counts were derived. Some clones are missing from TCRdb's copy, which holds only in-frame ones; the method was immunoSEQ multiplex PCR. V, J and clone size are those of that table, while D and trimming were read from the DNA. The data contain hundreds of thousands of clones, about 88% of them singletons. Seattle's enrolled individuals joined amid active infection and were then monitored longitudinally. V lost 0 bases and J lost 3, with 11 bases in between. This CDR3 spans 15 amino acids. The germline CDR1 and CDR2 sequences are LNHNV and YYDKDF (reference sequence).

The sequenced material came from peripheral blood. This chain joins TRBV15 and TRBJ1-2; D remains unclear. The TCR sequence derives from a woman aged 50 to 65 with COVID-19, enrolled during active disease. CDR3 region: CATSREAETDYGYTF. In DNA, the CDR3 is TGTGCCACCAGCAGAGAGGCGGAGACGGACTATGGCTACACCTTC.